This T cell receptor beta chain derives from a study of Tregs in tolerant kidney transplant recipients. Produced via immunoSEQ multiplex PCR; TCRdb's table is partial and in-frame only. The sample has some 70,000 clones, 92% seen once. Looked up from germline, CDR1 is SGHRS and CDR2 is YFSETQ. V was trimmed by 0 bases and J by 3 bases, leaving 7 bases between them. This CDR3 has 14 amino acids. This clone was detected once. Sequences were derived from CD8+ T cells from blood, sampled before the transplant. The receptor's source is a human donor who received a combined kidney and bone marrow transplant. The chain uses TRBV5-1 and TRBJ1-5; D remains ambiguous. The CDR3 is CASSLGGFNQPQHF. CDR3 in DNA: TGCGCCAGCAGCTTGGGAGGATTCAATCAGCCCCAGCATTTT.